This T cell receptor beta chain appears in the sequencing data of a study of T cell responses to AZD1222 COVID-19 vaccine. TCRdb keeps only in-frame clones here, not all; method: immunoSEQ multiplex PCR. The data contain tens of thousands of clones, approximately 90% of them singletons. Germline V gives CDR1 LGHDT, CDR2 YNNKEL (reference sequence). The length of the CDR3 is 16 residues. V lost 2 bases to trimming and J lost 7 bases, with 19 bases between them. The sequenced sample was peripheral blood, obtained on day 0 of AZD1222 vaccination. The V gene is TRBV3-1 (or the pseudogene TRBV3-2), the J gene TRBJ2-3, with a tentative D call TRBD2 (6 bases). The receptor was derived from an adult in good health. The CDR3 DNA sequence: TGTGCCAGCAGCCAACCCCGGGAGACCGGAGGGCATACGCAGTATTTT. Translation gives CASSQPRETGGHTQYF.